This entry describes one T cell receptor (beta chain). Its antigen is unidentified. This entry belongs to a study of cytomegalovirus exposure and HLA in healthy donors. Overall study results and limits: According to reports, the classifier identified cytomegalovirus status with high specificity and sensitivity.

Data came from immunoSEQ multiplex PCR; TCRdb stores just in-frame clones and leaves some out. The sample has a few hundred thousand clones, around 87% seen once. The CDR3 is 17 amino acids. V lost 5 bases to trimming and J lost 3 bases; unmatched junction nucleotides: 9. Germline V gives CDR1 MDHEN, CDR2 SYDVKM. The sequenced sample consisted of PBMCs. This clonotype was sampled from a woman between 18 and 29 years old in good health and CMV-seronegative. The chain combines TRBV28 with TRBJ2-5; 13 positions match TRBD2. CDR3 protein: CASSHPLGTSGKETQYF. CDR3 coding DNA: TGTGCCAGCAGTCACCCACTCGGGACTAGCGGGAAAGAGACCCAGTACTTC.